Each of the 16 T cell receptor beta chains below was sequenced from the same sample in a study of OX40 agonist ivuxolimab in advanced cancers. Repertoires were generated with immunoSEQ multiplex PCR, while TCRdb's copy carries only in-frame clones and drops some. This sample carries tens of thousands of clones, about 90% of them seen once, and the ten largest clones take 3.5% to 4%. The sequencing here drew on CD4+ or CD8+ T cells sorted from blood, taken in a trial of the OX40 agonist ivuxolimab. Receptors originate from an adult with an advanced solid tumor such as melanoma, head and neck, liver or kidney cancer.

This chain uses TRBV2 with TRBJ2-7, with D perhaps TRBD2 (6 bases). The V gene's germline CDR1 is SNHLY and CDR2 FYNNEI. This CDR3 has 13 amino acids. V was shortened by 0 bases and J by 3 bases, with 6 bases between the two germline ends. The CDR3 reads CASSEAEGYEQYF. The CDR3, as DNA: TGTGCCAGCAGTGAAGCGGAGGGCTACGAGCAGTACTTC.

The chain links TRBV9 to TRBJ2-1, with a weak D call TRBD2 (5 bases). This CDR3 comprises 15 residues. Trimming removed 0 bases at V and 7 bases at J, with 14 bases between. Germline V gene sequence: CDR1 SGDLS, CDR2 YYNGEE. CDR3 DNA sequence: TGTGCCAGCAGCGTAGTTTCCCACGGGGTTAATGAGCAGTTCTTC. Translated, it gives CASSVVSHGVNEQFF.

V gene TRBV20-1 combines with J gene TRBJ2-3, with D unclear. Trimming took 1 base from V and 7 from J, leaving 3 bases between them. Germline CDR1 reads DFQATT; CDR2 reads SNEGSKA (reference sequence). This CDR3 has 10 residues. The CDR3 coding sequence is TGCAGTGCTAGAGCGTATACGCAGTATTTT. It translates to CSARAYTQYF.

CDR3 in amino acids: CASSLGGGFGTEAFF. The CDR3 DNA reads as TGTGCCAGCAGTCTAGGGGGGGGGTTCGGCACTGAAGCTTTCTTT. This chain uses TRBV28 with TRBJ1-1, with D tentatively TRBD1 (6 bases). CDR1 and CDR2 (germline): MDHEN, SYDVKM. V was clipped by 5 bases and J by 4 bases, with 17 bases between them. This CDR3 comprises 15 residues.

This clone was seen once. The chain combines TRBV7-8 with TRBJ1-1, with D hard to call. Germline CDR1 SGHVS, CDR2 FQNEAQ. The CDR3 length is 14 residues. V lost 5 bases to trimming and J lost 0 bases, with 10 bases between them. The CDR3 reads CASSLQLMNTEAFF. The CDR3, as DNA: TGTGCCAGCAGCCTACAGCTCATGAACACTGAAGCTTTCTTT.

The V gene is TRBV7-2, the J gene TRBJ1-5; no reliable D call. The CDR3 contains 14 residues. Germline V gene sequence: CDR1 SGHTA, CDR2 FQGNSA. The V end lost 2 bases, the J end lost 3 bases, and 8 bases lay between the germline ends. The CDR3 sequence is CASSLTRLNQPQHF. CDR3 sequence (DNA): TGTGCCAGCAGCTTAACCAGACTCAATCAGCCCCAGCATTTT.

This rearrangement joins TRBV6-5 to TRBJ2-2; TRBD1 agrees at 7 bases. CDR3 size: 15 residues. The junction had 5 bases not matched to a gene; V was cut back by 2 bases and J by 5 bases. From germline, CDR1 is MNHEY and CDR2 SVGAGI. The CDR3 reads CASSYRQGRTGELFF. CDR3 sequence (DNA): TGTGCCAGCAGTTACCGACAGGGCCGGACCGGGGAGCTGTTTTTT.

This chain connects TRBV12-5 to TRBJ2-1; perhaps TRBD2 as D (6 bases). This CDR3 comprises 14 residues. Germline CDR1 reads LGHNT; CDR2 reads FRNRAP. V was trimmed by 6 bases and J by 5 bases, leaving 14 bases between them. The CDR3 here is CASGVGGGNNEQFF. The CDR3 nucleotides are TGTGCTAGTGGGGTCGGGGGAGGCAACAATGAGCAGTTCTTC.

CDR3: CASLGGSSYNEQFF. CDR3 nucleotides: TGTGCCAGCCTAGGGGGTAGCTCCTACAATGAGCAGTTCTTC. This rearrangement joins TRBV18 to TRBJ2-1; possibly TRBD1 for D (6 bases). Trimming left V 8 bases short and J 0 bases short, with 11 bases between. Germline V gene sequence: CDR1 KGHSH, CDR2 LQKENI. CDR3 size: 14 residues.

The chain uses TRBV10-3 and TRBJ1-1; 7 positions match TRBD1. CDR1 and CDR2 (germline): ENHRY, SYGVKD. V was pared by 6 bases and J by 3 bases, with 7 bases of the junction left unmatched. The CDR3 has 14 residues. CDR3 nucleotide sequence: TGTGCCATCAGCCCCGGCAGGGGGGACACTGAAGCTTTCTTT. This translates into CAISPGRGDTEAFF.

Here the CDR3 DNA reads TGTGCCAGCAGAGGGGTATTTGAAGCTTTCTTT. The encoded protein is CASRGVFEAFF. The rearrangement uses TRBV6-6 and TRBJ1-1, with a tentative D call TRBD1 (5 bases). The ends were cut back, 6 bases at V and 7 bases at J, with 9 bases in the middle. The CDR3 is 11 residues long. Germline CDR1 is MNHNY and CDR2 is SVGAGI (reference sequence).

This clone was picked up a small number of times. The genes are TRBV29-1 and TRBJ2-3; weak D call: TRBD1 (5 bases). The CDR3 extends over 13 amino acids. From germline, CDR1 is SQVTM and CDR2 ANQGSEA. Trimming took off 5 bases at V and 6 bases at J, with 15 bases between the two ends. CDR3 in DNA: TGCAGCGTTCAGGGCTCGAATGGGGATACGCAGTATTTT. Its translation is CSVQGSNGDTQYF.

The chain recombines TRBV7-3 with TRBJ2-4, with 9 bases identical to TRBD1. The V segment lost 5 bases and the J segment 8 bases; nucleotides outside the gene matches: 7. Germline CDR1 reads SGHTA; CDR2 reads FQGTGA. This CDR3 is 14 amino acids long. The CDR3, as DNA: TGTGCCAGCAGCAACAGGGGGCCCAGGGACATTCAGTACTTC. Its protein product is CASSNRGPRDIQYF.

The V call is TRBV29-1, the J call TRBJ2-5; a weak D match, TRBD1 (5 bases). CDR1 and CDR2 from the germline V gene are SQVTM and ANQGSEA. This CDR3 has 12 amino acids. V lost 4 bases and J 5 bases, leaving 11 bases between the germline ends. The CDR3 protein is CSVGGPQETQYF. The CDR3 DNA reads as TGCAGCGTTGGGGGCCCCCAGGAGACCCAGTACTTC.

J is TRBJ1-2 and V is TRBV6-6; D is ambiguous. Looked up from germline, CDR1 is MNHNY and CDR2 is SVGAGI (reference sequence). Deletions cut 8 bases from V and 9 bases from J, with 19 bases between. The length of the CDR3 is 13 residues. The CDR3 region has the DNA TGTGCCAGCGCTACATTTCAACGGATGAGCTACACCTTC. It codes for CASATFQRMSYTF.

The chain uses TRBV7-8 and TRBJ1-1; unclear D gene. Between the trimmed V and J ends, which lost 1 base and 11 bases, there was a span of 14 bases. Germline CDR1 reads SGHVS; CDR2 reads FQNEAQ. This CDR3 is 13 amino acids long. This CDR3 is CASSLGGAGSAFF. The DNA for the CDR3 is TGTGCCAGCAGCTTAGGTGGAGCGGGCTCGGCTTTCTTT. The full variable domain, in which reference TRBV7-8 and TRBJ1-1 provide the parts outside the CDR3, is GAGVSQSPRYKVAKRGQDVALRCDPISGHVSLFWYQQALGQGPEFLTYFQNEAQLDKSGLPSDRFFAERPEGSVSTLKIQRTQQEDSAVYLCASSLGGAGSAFFGQGTRLTVV.